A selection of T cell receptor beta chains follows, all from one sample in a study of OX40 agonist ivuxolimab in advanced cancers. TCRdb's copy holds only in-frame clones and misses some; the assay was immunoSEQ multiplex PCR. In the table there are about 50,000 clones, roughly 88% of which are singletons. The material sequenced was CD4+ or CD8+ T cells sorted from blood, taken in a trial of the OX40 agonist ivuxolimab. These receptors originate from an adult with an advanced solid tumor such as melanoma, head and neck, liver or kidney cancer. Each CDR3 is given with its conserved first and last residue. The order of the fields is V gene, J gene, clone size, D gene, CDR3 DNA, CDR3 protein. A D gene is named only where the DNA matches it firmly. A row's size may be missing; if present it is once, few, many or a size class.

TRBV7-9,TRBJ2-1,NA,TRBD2,TGTGCCAGCAGCGGGACATCGGGACTAGCGGGAAGGAATGAGCAGTTCTTC,CASSGTSGLAGRNEQFF
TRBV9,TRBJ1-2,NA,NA,TGTGCCAGCAGCGTAGGGCCGACAGATCTTGACGGCTACACCTTC,CASSVGPTDLDGYTF
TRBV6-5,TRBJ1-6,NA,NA,TGTGCCAGCAGTTACGCAGGGAGGAGTTCACCCCTCCACTTT,CASSYAGRSSPLHF
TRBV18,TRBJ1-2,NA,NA,TGTGCCAGCTCACCAGCTTCCAACTATGGCTACACCTTC,CASSPASNYGYTF
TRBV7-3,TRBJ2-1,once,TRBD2,TGTGCCAGCAGCACGTCTAGCGGGGGTTACAATGAGCAGTTCTTC,CASSTSSGGYNEQFF
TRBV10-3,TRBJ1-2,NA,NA,TGTGCCATCAGTCATTGGACCCAAGAAGGCTACACCTTC,CAISHWTQEGYTF
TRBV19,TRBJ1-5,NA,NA,TGTGCCAGTAGTCGGCGGGGGGCGAGCAATCAGCCCCAGCATTTT,CASSRRGASNQPQHF
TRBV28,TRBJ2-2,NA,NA,TGTGCCAGCCTACCCCCGTCGAACACCGGGGAGCTGTTTTTT,CASLPPSNTGELFF
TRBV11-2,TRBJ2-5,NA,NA,TGTGCCAGCAGCTTAACGAGTCAAGGAGGGACCCAGTACTTC,CASSLTSQGGTQYF
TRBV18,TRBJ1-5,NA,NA,TGTGCCAGCTCACCACCGGGGCAGGGAGGGAAGAATCAGCCCCAGCATTTT,CASSPPGQGGKNQPQHF
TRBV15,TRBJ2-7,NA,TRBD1,TGTGCCACCAGCAGATGGACAGGGGGCGAGCAGTACTTC,CATSRWTGGEQYF
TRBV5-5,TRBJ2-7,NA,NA,TGTGCCAGCTCCCCAGGACCTAGCTCCTACGAGCAGTACTTC,CASSPGPSSYEQYF
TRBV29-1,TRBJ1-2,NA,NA,TGCAGCGTTTCAGCTAACTATGGCTACACCTTC,CSVSANYGYTF
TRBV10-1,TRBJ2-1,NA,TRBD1,TGCGCCAGCAGTGACTACCCGGGACAGGGGGCTCCAGGGCAGTTCTTC,CASSDYPGQGAPGQFF
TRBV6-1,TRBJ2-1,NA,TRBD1,TGTGCCAGCAGTGATGGGACAGGGCTCGGGCGAACCAATGAGCAGTTCTTC,CASSDGTGLGRTNEQFF
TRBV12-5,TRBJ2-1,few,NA,TGTGCTAGTGGTTTCGATTCGGGCTACAATGAGCAGTTCTTC,CASGFDSGYNEQFF
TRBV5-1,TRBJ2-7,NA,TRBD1,TGCGCCAGCAGCTTGGCCGGGACAGTTTCCTACGAGCAGTACTTC,CASSLAGTVSYEQYF
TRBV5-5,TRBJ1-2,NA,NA,TGTGCCAGCAGCTTGGAATGGGGGGGTGGCTACACCTTC,CASSLEWGGGYTF
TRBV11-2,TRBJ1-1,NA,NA,TGTGCCAGCAGCTCACTATACAGGCCTCGAGCTGAAGCTTTCTTT,CASSSLYRPRAEAFF
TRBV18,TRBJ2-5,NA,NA,TGTGCCAGCTCACTTACGACTGGTTCGGGAGAGACCCAGTACTTC,CASSLTTGSGETQYF